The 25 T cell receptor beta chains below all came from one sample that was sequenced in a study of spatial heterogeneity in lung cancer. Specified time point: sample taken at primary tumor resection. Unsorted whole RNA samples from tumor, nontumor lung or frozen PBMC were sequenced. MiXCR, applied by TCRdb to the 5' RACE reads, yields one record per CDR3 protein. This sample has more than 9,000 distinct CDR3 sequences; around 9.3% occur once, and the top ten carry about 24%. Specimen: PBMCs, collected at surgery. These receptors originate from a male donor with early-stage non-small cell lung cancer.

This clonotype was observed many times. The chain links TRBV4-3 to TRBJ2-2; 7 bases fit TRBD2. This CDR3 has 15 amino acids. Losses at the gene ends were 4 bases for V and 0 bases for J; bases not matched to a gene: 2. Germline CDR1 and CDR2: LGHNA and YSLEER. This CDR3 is CASSPRGANTGELFF. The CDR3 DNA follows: TGCGCCAGCAGCCCTCGGGGGGCGAACACCGGGGAGCTGTTTTTT.

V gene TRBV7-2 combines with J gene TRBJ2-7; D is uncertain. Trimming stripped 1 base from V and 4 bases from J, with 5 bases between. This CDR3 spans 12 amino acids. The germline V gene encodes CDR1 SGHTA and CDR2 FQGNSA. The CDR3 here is CASSLVGYEQYF. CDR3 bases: TGTGCCAGCAGCTTAGTTGGTTACGAGCAGTACTTC.

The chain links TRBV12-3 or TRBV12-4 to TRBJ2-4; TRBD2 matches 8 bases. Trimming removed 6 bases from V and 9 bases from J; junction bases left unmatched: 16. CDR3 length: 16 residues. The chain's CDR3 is CASSPPGAGGRGIQYF. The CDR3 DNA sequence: TGTGCCAGCAGCCCCCCGGGGGCGGGAGGAAGGGGCATTCAGTACTTC.

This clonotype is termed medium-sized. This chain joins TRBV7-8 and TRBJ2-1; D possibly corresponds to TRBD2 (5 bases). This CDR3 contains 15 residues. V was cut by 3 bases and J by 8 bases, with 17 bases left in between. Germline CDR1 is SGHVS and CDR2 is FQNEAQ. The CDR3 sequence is CASSFGEFLSDEQFF. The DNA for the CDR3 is TGTGCCAGCAGCTTTGGGGAGTTTCTCTCGGATGAGCAGTTCTTC. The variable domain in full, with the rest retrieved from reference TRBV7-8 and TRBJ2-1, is GAGVSQSPRYKVAKRGQDVALRCDPISGHVSLFWYQQALGQGPEFLTYFQNEAQLDKSGLPSDRFFAERPEGSVSTLKIQRTQQEDSAVYLCASSFGEFLSDEQFFGPGTRLTVL.

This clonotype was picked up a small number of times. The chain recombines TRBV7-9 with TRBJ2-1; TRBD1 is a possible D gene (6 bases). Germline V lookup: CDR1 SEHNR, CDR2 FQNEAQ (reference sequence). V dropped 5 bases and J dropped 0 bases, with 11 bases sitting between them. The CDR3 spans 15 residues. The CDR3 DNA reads TGTGCCAGCAGCGCGCAGGGGAGCTCCTACAATGAGCAGTTCTTC. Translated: CASSAQGSSYNEQFF.

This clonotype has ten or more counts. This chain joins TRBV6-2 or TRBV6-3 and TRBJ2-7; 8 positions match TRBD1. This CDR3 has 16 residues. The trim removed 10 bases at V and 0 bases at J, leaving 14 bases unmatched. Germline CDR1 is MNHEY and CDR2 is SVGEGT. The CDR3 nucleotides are TGTGCCACCCGCTCCCGGGACAGGACCTTCTCCTACGAGCAGTACTTC. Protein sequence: CATRSRDRTFSYEQYF.

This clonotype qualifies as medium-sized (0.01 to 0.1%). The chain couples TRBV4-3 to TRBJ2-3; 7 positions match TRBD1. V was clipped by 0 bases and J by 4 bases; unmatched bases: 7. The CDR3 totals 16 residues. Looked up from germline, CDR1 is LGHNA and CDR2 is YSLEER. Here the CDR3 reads CASSQDLVQGSDTQYF. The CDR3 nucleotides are TGCGCCAGCAGCCAAGATTTGGTACAGGGGTCAGATACGCAGTATTTT.

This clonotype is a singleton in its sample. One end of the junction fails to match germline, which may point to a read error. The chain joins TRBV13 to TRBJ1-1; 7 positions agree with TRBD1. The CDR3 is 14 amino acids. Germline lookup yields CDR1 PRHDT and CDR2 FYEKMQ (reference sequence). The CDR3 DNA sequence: TGTGCCAGCAGCATAGGGGGCTTGAACACTGAAGCTTTCTTT. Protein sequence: CASSIGGLNTEAFF.

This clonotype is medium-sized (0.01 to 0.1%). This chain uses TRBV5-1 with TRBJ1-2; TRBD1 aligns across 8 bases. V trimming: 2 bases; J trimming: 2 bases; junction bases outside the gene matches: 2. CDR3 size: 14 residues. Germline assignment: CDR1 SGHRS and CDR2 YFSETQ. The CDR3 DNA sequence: TGCGCCAGCAGCTTAGGGGACAGGAACTATGGCTACACCTTC. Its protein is CASSLGDRNYGYTF.

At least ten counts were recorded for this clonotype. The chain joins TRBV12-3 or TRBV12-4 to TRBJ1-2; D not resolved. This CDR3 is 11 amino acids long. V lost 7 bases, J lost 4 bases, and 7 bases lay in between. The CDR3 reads CASTGIYGYTF. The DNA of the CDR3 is TGTGCCAGCACCGGGATCTATGGCTACACCTTC.

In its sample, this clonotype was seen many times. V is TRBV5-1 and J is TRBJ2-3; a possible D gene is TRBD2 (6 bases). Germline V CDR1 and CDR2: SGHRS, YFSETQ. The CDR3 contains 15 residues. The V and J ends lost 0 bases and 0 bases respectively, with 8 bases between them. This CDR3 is CASSLGEASTDTQYF. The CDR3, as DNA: TGCGCCAGCAGCTTGGGGGAGGCAAGCACAGATACGCAGTATTTT.

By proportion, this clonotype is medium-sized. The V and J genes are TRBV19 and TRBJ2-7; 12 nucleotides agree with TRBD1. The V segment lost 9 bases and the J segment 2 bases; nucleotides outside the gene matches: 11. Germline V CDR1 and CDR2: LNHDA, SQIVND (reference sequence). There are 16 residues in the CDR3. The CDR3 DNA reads TGTGCCAGCACCGGGACAGGGGGCGAAACTACCTACGAGCAGTACTTC. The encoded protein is CASTGTGGETTYEQYF.

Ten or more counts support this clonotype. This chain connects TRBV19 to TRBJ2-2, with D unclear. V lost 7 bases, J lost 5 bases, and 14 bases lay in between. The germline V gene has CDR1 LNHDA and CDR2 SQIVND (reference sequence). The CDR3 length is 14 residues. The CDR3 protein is CASKVGLVTGELFF. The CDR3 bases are TGTGCCAGTAAGGTCGGATTGGTAACCGGGGAGCTGTTTTTT.

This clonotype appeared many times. The CDR3 is CASSPISGGAYYNEQFF. Here the CDR3 DNA reads TGTGCCAGCAGTCCGATTAGCGGGGGGGCCTACTACAATGAGCAGTTCTTC. This rearrangement joins TRBV27 to TRBJ2-1; 11 bases are a match to TRBD2. This CDR3 has 17 residues. Germline-derived CDR1 and CDR2 are MNHEY and SMNVEV (reference sequence). V was clipped by 5 bases and J by 3 bases; unmatched bases: 9.

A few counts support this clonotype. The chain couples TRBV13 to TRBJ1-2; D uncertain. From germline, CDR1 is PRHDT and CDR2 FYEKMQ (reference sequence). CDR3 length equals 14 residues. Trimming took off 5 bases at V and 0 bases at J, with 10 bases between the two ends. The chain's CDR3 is CASSLKTPNYGYTF. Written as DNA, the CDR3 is TGTGCCAGCAGCCTGAAGACCCCTAACTATGGCTACACCTTC. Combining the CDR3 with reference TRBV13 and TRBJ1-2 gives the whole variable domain AAGVIQSPRHLIKEKRETATLKCYPIPRHDTVYWYQQGPGQDPQFLISFYEKMQSDKGSIPDRFSAQQFSDYHSELNMSSLELGDSALYFCASSLKTPNYGYTFGSGTRLTVV.

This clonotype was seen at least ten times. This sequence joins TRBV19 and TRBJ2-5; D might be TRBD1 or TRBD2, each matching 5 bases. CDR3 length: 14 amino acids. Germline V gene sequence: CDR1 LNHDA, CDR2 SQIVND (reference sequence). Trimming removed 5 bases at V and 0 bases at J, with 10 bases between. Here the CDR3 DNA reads TGTGCCAGTAGTGACCGGGGCGACCAAGAGACCCAGTACTTC. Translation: CASSDRGDQETQYF.

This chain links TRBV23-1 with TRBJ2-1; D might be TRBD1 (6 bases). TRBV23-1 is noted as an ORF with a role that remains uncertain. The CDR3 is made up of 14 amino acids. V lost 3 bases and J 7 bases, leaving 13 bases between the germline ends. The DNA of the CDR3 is TGCGCCAGCAGTCACCCCGGGACATCGAATGAGCAGTTCTTC. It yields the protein CASSHPGTSNEQFF.

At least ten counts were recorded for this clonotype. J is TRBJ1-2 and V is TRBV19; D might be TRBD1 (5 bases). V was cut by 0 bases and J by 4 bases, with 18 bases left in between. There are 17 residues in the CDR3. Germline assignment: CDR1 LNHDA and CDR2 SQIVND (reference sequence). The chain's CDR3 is CASSIDRGGRVSYGYTF. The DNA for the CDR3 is TGTGCCAGTAGTATAGATCGGGGCGGCAGGGTATCCTATGGCTACACCTTC.

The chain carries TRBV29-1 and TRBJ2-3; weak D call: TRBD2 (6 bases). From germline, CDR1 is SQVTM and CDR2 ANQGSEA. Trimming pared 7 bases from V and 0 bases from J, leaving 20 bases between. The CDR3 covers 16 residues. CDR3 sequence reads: CSAKGGGRGSTDTQYF. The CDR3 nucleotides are TGCAGCGCCAAAGGTGGAGGGAGAGGCAGCACAGATACGCAGTATTTT.

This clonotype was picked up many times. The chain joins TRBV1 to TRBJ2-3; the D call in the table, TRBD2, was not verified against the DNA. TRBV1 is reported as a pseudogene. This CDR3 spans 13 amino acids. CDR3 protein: CTGTSGGEDTQYF. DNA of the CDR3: TGCACCGGGACTAGCGGGGGAGAGGATACGCAGTATTTT.

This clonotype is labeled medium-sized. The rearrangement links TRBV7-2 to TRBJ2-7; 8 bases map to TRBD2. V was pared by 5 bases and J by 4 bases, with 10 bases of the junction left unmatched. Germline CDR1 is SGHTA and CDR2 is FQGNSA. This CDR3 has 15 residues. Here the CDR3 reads CASSPGGAPGYEQYF. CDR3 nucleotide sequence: TGTGCCAGCAGCCCCGGGGGGGCTCCAGGTTACGAGCAGTACTTC.

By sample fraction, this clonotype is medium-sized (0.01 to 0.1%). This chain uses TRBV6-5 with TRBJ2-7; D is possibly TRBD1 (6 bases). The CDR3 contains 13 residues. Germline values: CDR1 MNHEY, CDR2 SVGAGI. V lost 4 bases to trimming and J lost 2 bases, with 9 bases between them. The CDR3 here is CASSFRDTYEQYF. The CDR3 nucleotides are TGTGCCAGCAGTTTTCGGGACACCTACGAGCAGTACTTC.

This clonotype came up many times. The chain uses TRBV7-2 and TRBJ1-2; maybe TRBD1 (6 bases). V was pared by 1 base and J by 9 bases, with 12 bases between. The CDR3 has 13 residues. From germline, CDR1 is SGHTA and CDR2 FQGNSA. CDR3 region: CASSLGQGRSYTF. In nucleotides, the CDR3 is TGTGCCAGCAGCTTAGGCCAGGGGAGAAGCTACACCTTC.

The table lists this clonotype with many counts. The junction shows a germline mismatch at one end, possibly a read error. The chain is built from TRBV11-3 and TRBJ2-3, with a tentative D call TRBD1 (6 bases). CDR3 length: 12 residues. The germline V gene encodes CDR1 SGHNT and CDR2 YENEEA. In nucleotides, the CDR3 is TGTGCCAGCAGTTTAGGGGGAGATACGCAGTATTTT. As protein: CASSLGGDTQYF.

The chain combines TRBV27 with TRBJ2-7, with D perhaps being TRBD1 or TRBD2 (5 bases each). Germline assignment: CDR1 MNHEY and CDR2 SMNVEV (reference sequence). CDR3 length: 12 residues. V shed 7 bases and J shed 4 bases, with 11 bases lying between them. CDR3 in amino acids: CASTLGAYEQYF. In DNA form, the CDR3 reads TGTGCCAGCACTCTCGGGGCTTACGAGCAGTACTTC.